Each of the 11 T cell receptor beta chains below was sequenced from the same sample in a study of CD8+CD57+ T cells in acquired aplastic anemia. The use of genomic DNA as template underpinned the TCR beta VDJ and CDR3 profiling. From the reads, TCRdb called clonotypes with MiXCR, one entry per CDR3 protein. The sample holds 150,000 or so distinct CDR3 sequences, around half seen once. Patients who underwent sequencing had shown CD8+CD57+ cell expansion by flow cytometry. Specimen: sorted CD4+, CD8+, or CD8+CD57+ T cells (not recorded which) from PBMCs. These receptors were taken from a human donor with aplastic anemia.

This clonotype has just a few counts. This sequence joins TRBV29-1 and TRBJ2-7; 7 bases agree with TRBD1. Germline V gene sequence: CDR1 SQVTM, CDR2 ANQGSEA. The CDR3 extends over 15 amino acids. J was trimmed by 3 bases and V by 4 bases; bases with no gene match: 12. Here the CDR3 reads CSVGTIDRAYYEQYF. The CDR3 region has the DNA TGCAGCGTTGGAACCATCGACAGGGCTTACTACGAGCAGTACTTC.

This clonotype has ten or more counts. This chain's CDR3 is CSALPPGLASTDTQYF. The DNA for the CDR3 is TGCAGTGCCCTTCCCCCGGGACTAGCTAGCACAGATACGCAGTATTTT. This chain connects TRBV20-1 to TRBJ2-3, with TRBD2 identical over 9 bases. CDR3 length: 16 amino acids. Per germline, CDR1 DFQATT and CDR2 SNEGSKA (reference sequence). After removal of 6 bases from V and 0 bases from J, the junction contained 10 bases not matched to a gene.

V and J are TRBV7-6 and TRBJ2-1, with TRBD1 identical over 10 bases. Germline-derived CDR1 and CDR2 are SGHVS and FNYEAQ. This CDR3 region has 19 residues. V trimming: 8 bases; J trimming: 8 bases; junction bases outside the gene matches: 24. The CDR3 region is CASGYAFRDRDRGRHEQFF. As DNA, the CDR3 is TGTGCCAGCGGTTACGCGTTCCGGGACCGGGACAGGGGCCGGCATGAGCAGTTCTTC.

For this clonotype: This could be a read error, since a much larger clone is one nucleotide away. J is TRBJ2-7 and V is TRBV7-9; D is perhaps TRBD2 (7 bases). CDR3 length: 15 amino acids. Germline CDR1 is SEHNR and CDR2 is FQNEAQ (reference sequence). V was cut by 1 base and J by 7 bases, with 17 bases left in between. This chain's CDR3 is CASSLDWRGRNEQYF. The CDR3 region has the DNA TGTGCCAGCAGCTTAGATTGGCGGGGGCGGAATGAGCAGTACTTC.

Note on this clonotype: A read error may be the cause here, since a much bigger clone is one base away. The chain is built from TRBV11-2 and TRBJ2-7; 8 nucleotides agree with TRBD2. CDR1 and CDR2 (germline): SGHAT, FQNNGV. This CDR3 is built from 15 residues. The CDR3: CSSSLESGGQYEQYF. The DNA for the CDR3 is TGTTCCAGCAGCTTAGAAAGCGGGGGTCAATACGAGCAGTACTTC.

This clonotype was seen repeatedly, ten times or more. The gene calls are TRBV29-1 and TRBJ2-5, with D tentatively TRBD2 (6 bases). The CDR3 has 14 amino acids. The ends were cut back, 2 bases at V and 5 bases at J, with 15 bases in the middle. Looked up from germline, CDR1 is SQVTM and CDR2 is ANQGSEA. The CDR3 DNA is TGCAGCGTTGAAACCCCTACTAGCACGGAGACCCAGTACTTC. It is translated as CSVETPTSTETQYF.

This clonotype was picked up a small number of times. V gene TRBV24-1 combines with J gene TRBJ2-3; TRBD1 matches 7 bases. Germline V lookup: CDR1 KGHDR, CDR2 SFDVKD. The ends lost 4 bases at V and 4 bases at J; junction bases unmatched: 4. The CDR3 length is 14 residues. The CDR3 protein is CATSDTGQADTQYF. In DNA form, the CDR3 reads TGTGCCACCAGTGACACCGGACAGGCAGATACGCAGTATTTT.

J is TRBJ1-5 and V is TRBV19; D remains ambiguous. The CDR3 is made up of 16 amino acids. Germline assignment: CDR1 LNHDA and CDR2 SQIVND (reference sequence). The V and J ends lost 5 bases and 7 bases respectively, with 21 bases between them. The DNA of the CDR3 is TGTGCCAGTAGTCTAAAGGTATCCCAATCATGGCAGCCCCAGCATTTT. Translated, it gives CASSLKVSQSWQPQHF.

This clonotype was seen ten or more times. The chain is built from TRBV20-1 and TRBJ2-7; possibly TRBD1 for D (6 bases). Germline CDR1 is DFQATT and CDR2 is SNEGSKA (reference sequence). This CDR3 spans 13 amino acids. The V gene lost 1 base and the J gene lost 3 bases, with 10 bases spanning the gap. The CDR3: CSARGQENYEQYF. The CDR3 DNA reads TGCAGTGCTAGAGGACAGGAAAACTACGAGCAGTACTTC.

The V gene is TRBV19, the J gene TRBJ2-1, with 9 bases fitting TRBD2. The CDR3 totals 16 residues. Unmatched junction bases numbered 16, after V lost 4 bases and J lost 12 bases. Per germline, CDR1 LNHDA and CDR2 SQIVND (reference sequence). The chain's CDR3 is CASSRLAGVEGRGQFF. CDR3 DNA sequence: TGTGCCAGTAGTAGATTAGCGGGAGTAGAAGGAAGGGGGCAGTTCTTC.

V and J are TRBV20-1 and TRBJ1-1; TRBD1 might be the D (6 bases). CDR1 is DFQATT and CDR2 is SNEGSKA in the germline V gene (reference sequence). The CDR3 is 15 residues long. With 3 bases removed from V and 2 bases from J, the gap between germline ends came to 16 bases. The CDR3 region is CSASYRDVVNTEAFF. The CDR3 region has the DNA TGCAGTGCTAGTTACAGGGACGTAGTCAACACTGAAGCTTTCTTT.